A single sample gave rise to the 17 T cell receptor beta chains below, sequenced in a study of blood T cell repertoires in COVID-19. Produced via immunoSEQ multiplex PCR; TCRdb's table is partial and in-frame only. The sample includes about 150,000 clones, roughly 83% of them seen just once. Sequencing was performed on peripheral blood. Source of these receptors: a woman aged 55-69 years with COVID-19, enrolled during active disease.

Concerning this clone itself: Within the sample, other DNA sequences also encode this same CDR3. J is TRBJ1-4 and V is TRBV6-5, with 8 bases aligning to TRBD1. This CDR3 spans 14 amino acids. V shed 6 bases and J 5 bases; nucleotides not matched to a gene: 5. Germline CDR1 MNHEY, CDR2 SVGAGI. The CDR3, as DNA: TGTGCCAGCAGCCTCGGACAGGGCAATGAAAAACTGTTTTTT. Protein product: CASSLGQGNEKLFF.

V and J are TRBV7-2 and TRBJ1-2; a weak D match, TRBD1 (5 bases). Germline V lookup: CDR1 SGHTA, CDR2 FQGNSA. CDR3 size: 14 residues. V lost 4 bases to trimming and J lost 4 bases, with 13 bases between them. The CDR3 nucleotides are TGTGCCAGCAGCTCCACCAGGGTTAGCTATGGCTACACCTTC. As protein: CASSSTRVSYGYTF.

The CDR3 DNA follows: TGCGCCAGCAGCTTCGGGGGGGATACGCAGTATTTT. Amino acids: CASSFGGDTQYF. The chain is built from TRBV5-1 and TRBJ2-3; TRBD2 matches 7 bases. Germline V gives CDR1 SGHRS, CDR2 YFSETQ. This CDR3 is built from 12 residues. V lost 2 bases and J lost 6; bases outside the gene matches: 0. The variable domain in full, completed from reference TRBV5-1 and TRBJ2-3, reads KAGVTQTPRYLIKTRGQQVTLSCSPISGHRSVSWYQQTPGQGLQFLFEYFSETQRNKGNFPGRFSGRQFSNSRSEMNVSTLELGDSALYLCASSFGGDTQYFGPGTRLTVL.

In the case of this clone: The sample contains more than one DNA sequence encoding this CDR3. V gene TRBV29-1 combines with J gene TRBJ1-1, with 9 nucleotides matching TRBD1. With V trimmed by 6 bases and J by 1 base, 6 bases remained unmatched. Germline V gives CDR1 SQVTM, CDR2 ANQGSEA. This CDR3 has 14 amino acids. Written as DNA, the CDR3 is TGCAGCGTCGAACAGGGGGCGGGGAACACTGAAGCTTTCTTT. Its translation is CSVEQGAGNTEAFF.

The V gene is TRBV7-2, the J gene TRBJ2-1; the match to TRBD1 covers 9 bases. Germline V gives CDR1 SGHTA, CDR2 FQGNSA. The trim removed 8 bases at V and 4 bases at J, leaving 9 bases unmatched. The CDR3 is 15 amino acids. The chain's CDR3 is CASQQGARPYNEQFF. For the CDR3, the DNA is TGTGCCAGCCAACAGGGGGCCCGGCCTTACAATGAGCAGTTCTTC.

The rearrangement links TRBV5-4 to TRBJ1-2; 8 bases match TRBD1. CDR1 SGHNT and CDR2 YYREEE come from the germline V gene (reference sequence). The CDR3 length is 15 residues. Unmatched junction bases numbered 8, after V lost 3 bases and J lost 4 bases. In DNA form, the CDR3 reads TGTGCCAGCAGCTCCTCCGGGACAGGCCTCTATGGCTACACCTTC. Its protein product is CASSSSGTGLYGYTF.

This sequence joins TRBV10-2 and TRBJ1-6, with TRBD1 as a possible D gene (5 bases). The CDR3 runs 14 residues. From germline, CDR1 is WSHSY and CDR2 SAAADI. Trimming shortened V by 5 bases and J by 2 bases, and 7 bases separated the two germline ends. This chain's CDR3 is CASSQTAYNSPLHF. Written as DNA, the CDR3 is TGCGCCAGCAGTCAGACAGCCTATAATTCACCCCTCCACTTT.

The chain uses TRBV5-1 and TRBJ2-5; maybe TRBD2 (6 bases). Trimming removed 4 bases from V and 1 base from J, with 8 bases in between. This CDR3 has 13 amino acids. The V gene's germline CDR1 is SGHRS and CDR2 YFSETQ. In nucleotides, the CDR3 is TGCGCCAGCAGCAGGGGACTCCAAGAGACCCAGTACTTC. Protein sequence: CASSRGLQETQYF.

The J gene is TRBJ1-6, the V gene TRBV15; D remains unclear. CDR1 and CDR2 from the germline V gene are LNHNV and YYDKDF (reference sequence). The CDR3 has 15 amino acids. V was pared by 2 bases and J by 5 bases, with 10 bases between. The CDR3 sequence: CATSRSTRDNSPLHF. CDR3 nucleotide sequence: TGTGCCACCAGCAGATCCACGAGAGATAATTCACCCCTCCACTTT.

V gene TRBV5-1 combines with J gene TRBJ2-5, with TRBD1 identical over 9 bases. J gave up 5 bases and V 4 bases, and 6 bases lay outside the gene matches. The CDR3 contains 14 residues. Germline loops: CDR1 SGHRS, CDR2 YFSETQ. The CDR3 loop reads CASSRGDRVETQYF. The CDR3 DNA reads as TGCGCCAGCAGCAGGGGGGACAGGGTCGAGACCCAGTACTTC.

V is TRBV9 and J is TRBJ2-5; 9 nucleotides match TRBD1. Germline trimming cut 1 base from V and 5 bases from J; bases unmatched to any gene: 3. The germline V gene has CDR1 SGDLS and CDR2 YYNGEE. The CDR3 is 14 amino acids. The CDR3 loop is CASSVPGQGETQYF. CDR3 sequence (DNA): TGTGCCAGCAGCGTACCGGGACAGGGCGAGACCCAGTACTTC. The full variable domain, its missing parts supplied by reference TRBV9 and TRBJ2-5, is DSGVTQTPKHLITATGQRVTLRCSPRSGDLSVYWYQQSLDQGLQFLIQYYNGEERAKGNILERFSAQQFPDLHSELNLSSLELGDSALYFCASSVPGQGETQYFGPGTRLLVL.

The chain has TRBV7-9 and TRBJ2-5, with 7 bases lining up with TRBD1. Trimming cost V 5 bases and J 5 bases; bases outside gene matches: 8. CDR1 is SEHNR and CDR2 is FQNEAQ in the germline V gene (reference sequence). CDR3 size: 14 residues. DNA of the CDR3: TGTGCCAGCAGCCGACAGACAGGGTTGGAGACCCAGTACTTC. Its protein is CASSRQTGLETQYF. Combining the CDR3 with reference TRBV7-9 and TRBJ2-5 gives the whole variable domain DTGVSQNPRHKITKRGQNVTFRCDPISEHNRLYWYRQTLGQGPEFLTYFQNEAQLEKSRLLSDRFSAERPKGSFSTLEIQRTEQGDSAMYLCASSRQTGLETQYFGPGTRLLVL.

The rearrangement joins TRBV21-1 to TRBJ1-5; the D call of TRBD1 is as the table states it, not checked on the DNA. TRBV21-1 is deemed a pseudogene. The CDR3 sequence is 16 residues long. CDR3 residues: CASSKVRAGSNQPQHF. The CDR3 DNA sequence: TGTGCCAGCAGCAAAGTCAGGGCAGGGAGCAATCAGCCCCAGCATTTT.

The V call is TRBV30, the J call TRBJ1-4; 7 bases match TRBD1. The CDR3 loop spans 17 amino acids. Per the germline V gene, CDR1 is GTSNPN and CDR2 is SVGIG (reference sequence). V shed 0 bases and J 0 bases; nucleotides not matched to a gene: 7. The CDR3 here is CAWSVPSDRTTNEKLFF. The CDR3 DNA is TGTGCCTGGAGTGTCCCCTCGGACAGGACAACTAATGAAAAACTGTTTTTT.

Here the CDR3 reads CASSRGRGYTF. In DNA form, the CDR3 reads TGTGCCAGCAGTCGCGGAAGGGGCTACACCTTC. V usage is TRBV3-1 (or the pseudogene TRBV3-2) and J usage is TRBJ1-2, with unresolved D. V lost 6 bases and J 8 bases, leaving 10 bases between the germline ends. Germline-derived CDR1 and CDR2 are LGHDT and YNNKEL (reference sequence). The CDR3 consists of 11 residues.

The table lists this clone with a count of one. The rearrangement links TRBV19 to TRBJ2-1, with TRBD2 matching 8 bases. This CDR3 contains 15 residues. The V segment lost 4 bases and the J segment 2 bases; nucleotides outside the gene matches: 4. Germline V lookup: CDR1 LNHDA, CDR2 SQIVND (reference sequence). The CDR3 loop reads CASSSSGAPYNEQFF. CDR3 in DNA: TGTGCCAGTAGTAGTAGCGGGGCACCCTACAATGAGCAGTTCTTC. The full variable domain, its missing parts supplied by reference TRBV19 and TRBJ2-1, is DGGITQSPKYLFRKEGQNVTLSCEQNLNHDAMYWYRQDPGQGLRLIYYSQIVNDFQKGDIAEGYSVSREKKESFPLTVTSAQKNPTAFYLCASSSSGAPYNEQFFGPGTRLTVL.

The chain is built from TRBV6-1 and TRBJ2-7, with TRBD1 matching over 7 bases. The CDR3 is made up of 16 amino acids. J was trimmed by 1 base and V by 3 bases; bases with no gene match: 9. Germline loops: CDR1 MNHNS, CDR2 SASEGT. The CDR3 coding sequence is TGTGCCAGCAGTGATTCTACCGGGACAGCATCCTACGAGCAGTACGTC. This sequence encodes CASSDSTGTASYEQYV.